These T cell receptor beta chains were read from a single sample in a study of control samples from healthy donors and cancer patients. Some clones are missing from TCRdb's copy, which holds only in-frame ones; the method was immunoSEQ multiplex PCR. Among 150,000 or so clones listed, roughly 90% were seen once. Sequencing was performed on blood. The origin of the receptors is a man aged 35-49 years in good health. Both conserved end residues are part of each CDR3. D genes are given only for firm matches. A row's size may be missing; if present it is once, few, many or a size class.

size: NA; D: TRBD2; V: TRBV3-1/TRBV3-2; J: TRBJ2-3; DNA: TGTGCCAGCAGCGCCCATCCGGGACTAGGAGGTTTACAAGATACGCAGTATTTT; CDR3: CASSAHPGLGGLQDTQYF
size: NA; D: NA; V: TRBV25-1; J: TRBJ1-6; DNA: TGTGCCAGCAGTGAACAAACCAATTCACCCCTCCACTTT; CDR3: CASSEQTNSPLHF
size: NA; D: NA; V: TRBV24-1; J: TRBJ1-5; DNA: TGTGCCACCAGTGATGCGGGGAATCAGCCCCAGCATTTT; CDR3: CATSDAGNQPQHF
size: NA; D: NA; V: TRBV6-5; J: TRBJ2-7; DNA: TGTGCCAGCAGTTACTATGGGGACAACTCCTACGAGCAGTACTTC; CDR3: CASSYYGDNSYEQYF
size: NA; D: TRBD2; V: TRBV5-1; J: TRBJ2-5; DNA: TGCGCCAGCAGCTATCATAGCGGGGGGGAAGAGACCCAGTACTTC; CDR3: CASSYHSGGEETQYF
size: NA; D: TRBD1; V: TRBV25-1; J: TRBJ1-2; DNA: TGTGCCAGCAGTGGGGACAGGGGCCCCTATGGCTACACCTTC; CDR3: CASSGDRGPYGYTF
size: NA; D: NA; V: TRBV5-4; J: TRBJ1-5; DNA: TGTGCCAGCAGCTTGTTCGGGGGGAATAGCAATCAGCCCCAGCATTTT; CDR3: CASSLFGGNSNQPQHF
size: NA; D: TRBD1; V: TRBV19; J: TRBJ1-2; DNA: TGTGCCAGTACCAACAGGGGCGCGGGCTATGGCTACACCTTC; CDR3: CASTNRGAGYGYTF
size: NA; D: NA; V: TRBV5-6; J: TRBJ2-5; DNA: TGTGCCAGCAGAAGGGTGGGTTACGGGGGCGCGGCGACCCAGTACTTC; CDR3: CASRRVGYGGAATQYF
size: NA; D: TRBD2; V: TRBV7-3; J: TRBJ2-5; DNA: TGTGCCAGCAGCACCAAAGGGACTAGCGAGACCCAGTACTTC; CDR3: CASSTKGTSETQYF
size: NA; D: NA; V: TRBV28; J: TRBJ1-1; DNA: TGTGCCAGCAGCTCCCTGGGTTGGGGCTTGACTGAAGCTTTCTTT; CDR3: CASSSLGWGLTEAFF
size: NA; D: NA; V: TRBV7-8; J: TRBJ1-3; DNA: TGTGCCAGCAGCCGAGGGGCAGGGTGGAACACCATATATTTT; CDR3: CASSRGAGWNTIYF
size: few; D: TRBD1; V: TRBV5-8; J: TRBJ1-6; DNA: TGTGCCAGCAGCCCCGGGGACAGGGGGCGCTCCTATAATTCACCCCTCCACTTT; CDR3: CASSPGDRGRSYNSPLHF
size: NA; D: TRBD1; V: TRBV19; J: TRBJ1-6; DNA: TGTGCCAGTAGTATCTTTGGACAGGGGAATTCACCCCTCCACTTT; CDR3: CASSIFGQGNSPLHF
size: NA; D: NA; V: TRBV2; J: TRBJ1-3; DNA: TGTGCCAGCGGGCGGGTATCTGGAAACACCATATATTTT; CDR3: CASGRVSGNTIYF
size: NA; D: NA; V: TRBV29-1; J: TRBJ1-3; DNA: TGCAGCGTCTTAAGACAGACAAGCTCTGGAAACACCATATATTTT; CDR3: CSVLRQTSSGNTIYF
size: NA; D: TRBD1; V: TRBV6-5; J: TRBJ2-1; DNA: TGTGCCAGCATTAGCAGGACAGGGTTCAATGAGCAGTTCTTC; CDR3: CASISRTGFNEQFF
size: NA; D: NA; V: TRBV6-6; J: TRBJ1-5; DNA: TGTGCCAGCAGTTACGACCATAGCAATCAGCCCCAGCATTTT; CDR3: CASSYDHSNQPQHF
size: once; D: NA; V: TRBV4-1; J: TRBJ1-1; DNA: TGCGCCAGCAGCCAAGAGGCAGGCTTGAACACTGAAGCTTTCTTT; CDR3: CASSQEAGLNTEAFF
size: NA; D: TRBD1; V: TRBV12-3/TRBV12-4; J: TRBJ2-5; DNA: TGTGCCAGCAGACAGGGGGGCCAAGAGACCCAGTACTTC; CDR3: CASRQGGQETQYF
size: NA; D: TRBD1; V: TRBV18; J: TRBJ1-2; DNA: TGTGCCAGCTCACCACCCGGGACAGTAAACTATGGCTACACCTTC; CDR3: CASSPPGTVNYGYTF
size: NA; D: NA; V: TRBV27; J: TRBJ2-7; DNA: TGTGCCAGCAGTGCGCCGGGCGCAGGCACAGGAATCGAGCAGTACTTC; CDR3: CASSAPGAGTGIEQYF
size: NA; D: NA; V: TRBV11-2; J: TRBJ2-3; DNA: TGTGCCAGCAGCTTGGCGGCTAGCGTTGCCACAGATACGCAGTATTTT; CDR3: CASSLAASVATDTQYF
size: NA; D: NA; V: TRBV2; J: TRBJ2-7; DNA: TGTGCCAGCAGTAGCGCCGAGCTCTACGAGCAGTACTTC; CDR3: CASSSAELYEQYF
size: NA; D: NA; V: TRBV5-1; J: TRBJ2-5; DNA: TGCGCCAGCAGCTTGGGTGAAACTCAAGAGACCCAGTACTTC; CDR3: CASSLGETQETQYF
size: once; D: NA; V: TRBV6-5; J: TRBJ1-4; DNA: TGTGCCAGCAGTTACTCGATGTGGCAGCTTAATGAAAAACTGTTTTTT; CDR3: CASSYSMWQLNEKLFF
size: NA; D: NA; V: TRBV7-9; J: TRBJ2-1; DNA: TGTGCCAGCAGCCCCTTCGGGAGCTCCTACAATGAGCAGTTCTTC; CDR3: CASSPFGSSYNEQFF
size: medium-sized; D: TRBD2; V: TRBV4-2; J: TRBJ2-2; DNA: TGTGCCAGCAGCCTAGGAGCGGCTAGCGGGGGCCTGAACACCGGGGAGCTGTTTTTT; CDR3: CASSLGAASGGLNTGELFF
size: NA; D: TRBD2; V: TRBV6-5; J: TRBJ2-3; DNA: TGTGCCAGCAGCGCCGCGGGGGGCAGGACAGATACGCAGTATTTT; CDR3: CASSAAGGRTDTQYF
size: NA; D: NA; V: TRBV4-1; J: TRBJ1-1; DNA: TGCGCCAGCAGCCAAGATGACCGCGGTGGCCGGTCCTTAGCTTTCTTT; CDR3: CASSQDDRGGRSLAFF
size: NA; D: NA; V: TRBV5-8; J: TRBJ1-5; DNA: TGTGCCAGCAGCTTGGGACAGGTTCCTCAGCCCCAGCATTTT; CDR3: CASSLGQVPQPQHF
size: NA; D: NA; V: TRBV9; J: TRBJ1-3; DNA: TGTGCCAGCAGCTTCCAGTCGTTTGGAAACACCATATATTTT; CDR3: CASSFQSFGNTIYF
size: NA; D: TRBD1; V: TRBV7-7; J: TRBJ2-3; DNA: TGTGCTAGCAGCTCGGGACAGGGCAAGGCAGATACGCAGTATTTT; CDR3: CASSSGQGKADTQYF
size: NA; D: TRBD2; V: TRBV27; J: TRBJ2-7; DNA: TGTGCCAGCAGTTTAGGGTCTAGCGGGGGGGCCCACGAGCAGTACTTC; CDR3: CASSLGSSGGAHEQYF
size: NA; D: TRBD1; V: TRBV5-1; J: TRBJ1-3; DNA: TGCGCCAGCAGCTGGGGGACAGGGGATCTCTCTGGAAACACCATATATTTT; CDR3: CASSWGTGDLSGNTIYF
size: NA; D: NA; V: TRBV19; J: TRBJ1-1; DNA: TGTGCCAGTACCACCCACGGGATTCAGAACACTGAAGCTTTCTTT; CDR3: CASTTHGIQNTEAFF